The 30 T cell receptor beta chains reported below all come from one sample, sequenced in a study of OX40 agonist ivuxolimab in advanced cancers. Here immunoSEQ multiplex PCR was the method, and the copy in TCRdb shows in-frame clones only, minus some. The data hold 65,000 to 80,000 clones, with 70% to 90% observed a single time. Sample: CD4+ or CD8+ T cells sorted from blood, taken in a trial of the OX40 agonist ivuxolimab. The source is an adult with an advanced solid tumor such as melanoma, head and neck, liver or kidney cancer.

The chain is built from TRBV6-1 and TRBJ2-3; D remains unclear. CDR1 is MNHNS, CDR2 SASEGT, per germline. The CDR3 extends over 12 amino acids. Deletions cut 7 bases from V and 5 bases from J, with 10 bases between. The CDR3 spells CASIPPGDTQYF. The CDR3 DNA is TGTGCCAGCATTCCCCCCGGAGATACGCAGTATTTT.

The chain combines TRBV27 with TRBJ2-7; D tentatively reads TRBD1 or TRBD2 (5 bases each). Germline CDR1 and CDR2: MNHEY and SMNVEV (reference sequence). There are 16 residues in the CDR3. Trimming took off 7 bases at V and 7 bases at J, with 26 bases between the two ends. CDR3 sequence reads: CASTRRGGADSQEQYF. The CDR3 coding sequence is TGTGCCAGCACAAGACGGGGTGGGGCAGACTCTCAGGAGCAGTACTTC.

The genes are TRBV18 and TRBJ2-2; 8 positions match TRBD2. After removal of 2 bases from V and 6 bases from J, the junction contained 5 bases not matched to a gene. CDR1 is KGHSH and CDR2 is LQKENI in the germline V gene. CDR3 length: 15 amino acids. CDR3 residues: CASSPGRLASGELFF. The CDR3 nucleotides read TGTGCCAGCTCACCAGGAAGACTAGCGTCCGGGGAGCTGTTTTTT.

CDR3: CASSLSPSGSPGDEQYF. The CDR3 region has the DNA TGCGCCAGCAGCTTGAGCCCTAGCGGGAGCCCCGGTGACGAGCAGTACTTC. The chain carries TRBV5-1 and TRBJ2-7; 10 bases fit TRBD2. Unmatched junction bases numbered 12, after V lost 1 base and J lost 5 bases. In germline, CDR1 is SGHRS, CDR2 YFSETQ. The CDR3 is 17 residues long.

A single count supports this clone. The rearrangement uses TRBV5-5 and TRBJ2-7, with 11 bases identical to TRBD2. V lost 3 bases to trimming and J lost 4 bases; unmatched junction nucleotides: 12. In germline, CDR1 is SGHKS, CDR2 YYEKEE (reference sequence). This CDR3 is built from 17 residues. The CDR3 bases are TGTGCCAGCAGCTCGCAGCCTATAGCGGGAGGGCCTTACGAGCAGTACTTC. It encodes CASSSQPIAGGPYEQYF.

The chain joins TRBV18 to TRBJ2-7; TRBD1 matches 8 bases. In germline, CDR1 is KGHSH, CDR2 LQKENI. The length of the CDR3 is 13 residues. The ends lost 6 bases at V and 7 bases at J; junction bases unmatched: 8. The CDR3 protein is CASSRGQGEEQYF. The CDR3, as DNA: TGTGCCAGCTCGCGCGGACAGGGTGAGGAGCAGTACTTC.

This chain connects TRBV6-1 to TRBJ2-1; 7 bases match TRBD2. This CDR3 comprises 15 residues. Germline loops: CDR1 MNHNS, CDR2 SASEGT. The ends lost 3 bases at V and 0 bases at J; junction bases unmatched: 2. Here the CDR3 DNA reads TGTGCCAGCAGTGACCCTAGCGGCTCCTACAATGAGCAGTTCTTC. The encoded protein is CASSDPSGSYNEQFF.

The chain combines TRBV6-5 with TRBJ2-2; D call uncertain. The germline gives CDR1 MNHEY, CDR2 SVGAGI. With 6 bases removed from V and 6 bases from J, the gap between germline ends came to 17 bases. This CDR3 comprises 15 residues. Here the CDR3 DNA reads TGTGCCAGCAGATCCCCCCGGGTTCTGGCCGGGGAGCTGTTTTTT. Translated, it gives CASRSPRVLAGELFF.

Concerning this clone itself: Other DNA sequences of this sample code for an identical CDR3. This chain links TRBV5-4 with TRBJ1-1; D not resolved. CDR3 size: 13 residues. The germline V gene encodes CDR1 SGHNT and CDR2 YYREEE (reference sequence). The ends were cut back, 0 bases at V and 2 bases at J, with 5 bases in the middle. The CDR3 DNA reads as TGTGCCAGCAGCTTGGAACGAAACACTGAAGCTTTCTTT. Protein: CASSLERNTEAFF.

The chain carries TRBV27 and TRBJ1-3, with D uncertain. Between the trimmed V and J ends, which lost 7 bases and 7 bases, there was a span of 17 bases. The CDR3 sequence is 14 residues long. In germline, CDR1 is MNHEY, CDR2 SMNVEV (reference sequence). The CDR3 DNA reads TGTGCCAGCAAACCTAACAGCGAGAGGAACACCATATATTTT. As protein: CASKPNSERNTIYF.

This clone was found once. This chain links TRBV18 with TRBJ2-7, with TRBD1 identical over 8 bases. CDR3 size: 15 residues. With 4 bases clipped from V and 0 bases from J, the junction kept 5 bases outside the gene matches. The germline CDR1 and CDR2 sequences are KGHSH and LQKENI. DNA of the CDR3: TGTGCCAGCTCACGGGACAGGATTAGCTCCTACGAGCAGTACTTC. It yields the protein CASSRDRISSYEQYF.

This clone was found once. The rearrangement uses TRBV10-3 and TRBJ1-1; D gene ambiguous. Germline V CDR1 and CDR2: ENHRY, SYGVKD. The germline V and J ends were trimmed by 0 bases and 1 base, with 6 bases remaining between them. The CDR3 is 14 amino acids. CDR3 bases: TGTGCCATCAGTGAGTCATCGGGGAACACTGAAGCTTTCTTT. It yields the protein CAISESSGNTEAFF.

The rearrangement uses TRBV4-1 and TRBJ1-1, with D possibly matching TRBD1 (6 bases). The CDR3 covers 14 residues. Looked up from germline, CDR1 is MGHRA and CDR2 is YSYEKL. The germline V and J ends were trimmed by 3 bases and 2 bases, with 10 bases remaining between them. CDR3 sequence (DNA): TGCGCCAGCAGCCACACGACAGGAAACACTGAAGCTTTCTTT. As protein: CASSHTTGNTEAFF.

About this clone: At the DNA level, this CDR3 is encoded by other sequences in the same sample as well. V usage is TRBV7-2 and J usage is TRBJ2-7; TRBD2 agrees at 11 bases. The CDR3 sequence is 15 residues long. With V trimmed by 5 bases and J by 0 bases, 3 bases remained unmatched. Germline V gene sequence: CDR1 SGHTA, CDR2 FQGNSA. CDR3 coding DNA: TGTGCCAGCAGCCGTACTAGCGGGAGCTCCTACGAGCAGTACTTC. Protein: CASSRTSGSSYEQYF.

The chain employs TRBV6-5 and TRBJ2-3, with D maybe TRBD2 (6 bases). The CDR3 sequence is 13 residues long. The V and J ends lost 5 bases and 4 bases respectively, with 10 bases between them. Germline lookup yields CDR1 MNHEY and CDR2 SVGAGI. CDR3 region: CASSPGLPDTQYF. DNA of the CDR3: TGTGCCAGCAGTCCGGGACTCCCAGATACGCAGTATTTT.

The chain has TRBV7-2 and TRBJ1-4; D might be TRBD1 (6 bases). Trimming removed 5 bases from V and 8 bases from J, with 15 bases in between. Germline V gene data show CDR1 as SGHTA and CDR2 as FQGNSA. The CDR3 sequence is 14 residues long. DNA for the CDR3: TGTGCCAGCAGCGAACAGGGATTAAACGAAAAACTGTTTTTT. Amino acid sequence: CASSEQGLNEKLFF.

The rearrangement joins TRBV27 to TRBJ1-1; D is undetermined. Trimming shortened V by 6 bases and J by 1 base, and 15 bases separated the two germline ends. This CDR3 is built from 15 residues. The germline V gene encodes CDR1 MNHEY and CDR2 SMNVEV (reference sequence). CDR3 sequence: CASRGGRLKNTEAFF. The DNA of the CDR3 is TGTGCCAGCAGAGGTGGAAGGCTCAAGAACACTGAAGCTTTCTTT.

The chain couples TRBV12-5 to TRBJ1-2; 10 bases fit TRBD1. Per germline, CDR1 LGHNT and CDR2 FRNRAP. CDR3 length: 16 residues. V was pared by 1 base and J by 6 bases, with 8 bases of the junction left unmatched. CDR3 protein: CASGLGTGGGSDGYTF. The CDR3 bases are TGTGCTAGTGGTTTGGGGACAGGGGGAGGATCCGATGGCTACACCTTC.

The chain joins TRBV11-2 to TRBJ2-7, with no clear D. CDR3 length: 13 residues. CDR1 and CDR2 from the germline V gene are SGHAT and FQNNGV. V lost 2 bases, J lost 0 bases, and 5 bases lay in between. In nucleotides, the CDR3 is TGTGCCAGCAGCTTAAGTTCCTCCTACGAGCAGTACTTC. Translating gives CASSLSSSYEQYF.

This chain uses TRBV5-1 with TRBJ2-3; D ambiguous. Trimming cost V 0 bases and J 2 bases, with 13 bases left between them. The CDR3 extends over 16 amino acids. Germline V CDR1 and CDR2: SGHRS, YFSETQ. In DNA form, the CDR3 reads TGCGCCAGCAGCTTGGCCGGTCCTAGAGCCACAGATACGCAGTATTTT. Its protein is CASSLAGPRATDTQYF.

For this clone: The same CDR3 can be traced to other DNA sequences in this sample. The chain employs TRBV7-2 and TRBJ2-6; D call uncertain. Germline CDR1 is SGHTA and CDR2 is FQGNSA. The CDR3 extends over 17 amino acids. Trimming cost V 0 bases and J 0 bases, with 9 bases left between them. CDR3 sequence reads: CASSLAAGTSGANVLTF. As DNA, the CDR3 is TGTGCCAGCAGCTTAGCGGCAGGAACCTCTGGGGCCAACGTCCTGACTTTC. The whole variable domain, remainder taken from reference TRBV7-2 and TRBJ2-6, is GAGVSQSPSNKVTEKGKDVELRCDPISGHTALYWYRQSLGQGLEFLIYFQGNSAPDKSGLPSDRFSAERTGGSVSTLTIQRTQQEDSAVYLCASSLAAGTSGANVLTFGAGSRLTVL.

The V call is TRBV7-2, the J call TRBJ2-6, with D tentatively TRBD2 (6 bases). V gave up 2 bases and J gave up 0 bases, with 8 bases separating them. The CDR3 is made up of 16 amino acids. Germline V gives CDR1 SGHTA, CDR2 FQGNSA. CDR3 region: CASSLKAGSGANVLTF. The CDR3 DNA reads TGTGCCAGCAGCTTAAAAGCGGGCTCTGGGGCCAACGTCCTGACTTTC.

This clone showed up just once. The V gene is TRBV11-3, the J gene TRBJ2-7; D remains ambiguous. The CDR3 length is 12 residues. Trimming left V 3 bases short and J 6 bases short, with 9 bases between. CDR1 is SGHNT and CDR2 is YENEEA in the germline V gene. CDR3 protein: CASSFSFGEQYF. The CDR3 bases are TGTGCCAGCAGCTTCAGTTTCGGCGAGCAGTACTTC.

V usage is TRBV21-1 and J usage is TRBJ2-5. TRBV21-1 is recorded as a pseudogene. The CDR3 contains 16 residues. Here the CDR3 reads CASSKELGSQQETQYF. The CDR3 bases are TGTGCCAGCAGCAAAGAGCTGGGGTCCCAGCAAGAGACCCAGTACTTC.

J is TRBJ1-1 and V is TRBV5-6, with 11 positions matching TRBD1. The germline V gene encodes CDR1 SGHDT and CDR2 YYEEEE. V shed 2 bases and J 4 bases; nucleotides not matched to a gene: 7. The CDR3 has 16 residues. CDR3: CASSFGQGASFTEAFF. The CDR3 bases are TGTGCCAGCAGCTTCGGACAGGGGGCGTCTTTCACTGAAGCTTTCTTT.

The chain carries TRBV2 and TRBJ2-7; 7 bases match TRBD2. Germline V gene lookup returns CDR1 SNHLY and CDR2 FYNNEI. The trim removed 6 bases at V and 0 bases at J, leaving 8 bases unmatched. This CDR3 contains 15 residues. The CDR3 spells CASSALASSSYEQYF. The DNA of the CDR3 is TGTGCCAGCAGCGCACTAGCGTCAAGCTCCTACGAGCAGTACTTC.

The V gene is TRBV9, the J gene TRBJ2-7, with a possible D match to TRBD2 (6 bases). Trimming removed 2 bases at V and 1 base at J, with 13 bases between. The CDR3 has 15 residues. CDR1 and CDR2 from the germline V gene are SGDLS and YYNGEE. This CDR3 reads CASSVGASVSYEQYF. CDR3 DNA: TGTGCCAGCAGCGTTGGCGCTAGCGTGTCCTACGAGCAGTACTTC.

The chain links TRBV27 to TRBJ2-7; D might be TRBD1 (6 bases). The germline V gene has CDR1 MNHEY and CDR2 SMNVEV (reference sequence). V was pared by 4 bases and J by 4 bases, with 20 bases between. The CDR3 is made up of 16 amino acids. The CDR3 DNA reads as TGTGCCAGCAGTTCTAACAGGGTTTGGGGGACATACGAGCAGTACTTC. Its translation: CASSSNRVWGTYEQYF.

This chain joins TRBV30 and TRBJ1-1; tentative D call: TRBD1 (6 bases). Germline assignment: CDR1 GTSNPN and CDR2 SVGIG (reference sequence). The CDR3 is 13 amino acids. The V end was cut by 4 bases, the J end by 3 bases, with 12 bases between. The CDR3 region is CAWKKQGYTEAFF. The CDR3 bases are TGTGCCTGGAAGAAACAGGGCTACACTGAAGCTTTCTTT. The full variable domain, with the rest looked up from reference TRBV30 and TRBJ1-1, is SQTIHQWPATLVQPVGSPLSLECTVEGTSNPNLYWYRQAAGRGLQLLFYSVGIGQISSEVPQNLSASRPQDRQFILSSKKLLLSDSGFYLCAWKKQGYTEAFFGQGTRLTVV.

The chain joins TRBV19 to TRBJ2-2; 7 positions match TRBD2. From germline, CDR1 is LNHDA and CDR2 SQIVND (reference sequence). The junction had 16 bases not matched to a gene; V was cut back by 7 bases and J by 5 bases. This CDR3 spans 17 amino acids. The CDR3 loop reads CASNPRGVPRVTGELFF. The CDR3 DNA reads TGTGCCAGTAACCCTCGGGGGGTACCGCGCGTGACCGGGGAGCTGTTTTTT. The full variable domain, with the rest looked up from reference TRBV19 and TRBJ2-2, is DGGITQSPKYLFRKEGQNVTLSCEQNLNHDAMYWYRQDPGQGLRLIYYSQIVNDFQKGDIAEGYSVSREKKESFPLTVTSAQKNPTAFYLCASNPRGVPRVTGELFFGEGSRLTVL.